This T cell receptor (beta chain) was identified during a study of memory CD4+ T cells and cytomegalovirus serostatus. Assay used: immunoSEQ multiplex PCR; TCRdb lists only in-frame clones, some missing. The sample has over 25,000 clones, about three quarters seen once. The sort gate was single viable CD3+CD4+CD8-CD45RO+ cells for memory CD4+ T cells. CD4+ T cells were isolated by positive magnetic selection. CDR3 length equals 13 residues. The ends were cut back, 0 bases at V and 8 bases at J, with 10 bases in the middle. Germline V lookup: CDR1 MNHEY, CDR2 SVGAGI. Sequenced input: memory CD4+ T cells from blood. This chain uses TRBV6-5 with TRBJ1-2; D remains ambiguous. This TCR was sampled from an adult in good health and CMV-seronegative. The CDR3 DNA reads TGTGCCAGCAGTTACTCAGGGTTCGGCGGCTACACCTTC. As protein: CASSYSGFGGYTF.